This is a list of T cell receptor beta chains from one sample in a study of blood T cell repertoires in COVID-19. Produced via immunoSEQ multiplex PCR; TCRdb's table is partial and in-frame only. Counted here are roughly 240,000 clones, around four fifths occurring once; the ten biggest clones make up under 2%. The sample taken for sequencing was peripheral blood. These receptors all come from a woman of 80 years or more with acute or convalescent COVID-19. The CDR3 runs from the conserved cysteine through the conserved F or W. The D gene is left open where the match is weak.

CASSMTSGGQETQYF	TGCGCCAGCAGCATGACTAGCGGGGGCCAAGAGACCCAGTACTTC	TRBV5-1	TRBJ2-5	TRBD2
CASSLATGEQYF	TGTGCCAGCAGCTTAGCGACGGGGGAGCAGTACTTC	TRBV7-8	TRBJ2-7	-
CAASPPGPSNQPQHF	TGCGCCGCCAGCCCCCCAGGTCCCAGCAATCAGCCCCAGCATTTT	TRBV21-1	TRBJ1-5	-
CASSRTGGNTEAFF	TGTGCCAGCAGCCGGACAGGGGGTAACACTGAAGCTTTCTTT	TRBV6-6	TRBJ1-1	TRBD1
CASSHKIRDYYGYTF	TGCGCCAGCAGCCACAAAATCAGGGATTATTATGGCTACACCTTC	TRBV4-3	TRBJ1-2	-
CASSLTTSGEKLFF	TGCGCCAGCAGCTTGACAACATCGGGTGAAAAACTGTTTTTT	TRBV5-1	TRBJ1-4	-
CASRIRGSSYNEQFF	TGTGCCAGCAGGATCAGGGGGAGCTCCTACAATGAGCAGTTCTTC	TRBV6-5	TRBJ2-1	TRBD1
CASSLALMNTEAFF	TGCGCCAGCAGCTTGGCCCTTATGAACACTGAAGCTTTCTTT	TRBV5-1	TRBJ1-1	-
CASSEYETGVGYTF	TGTGCCAGCAGTGAATATGAGACAGGGGTTGGCTACACCTTC	TRBV25-1	TRBJ1-2	TRBD1
CASSTRTPGGSEQYF	TGTGCCAGCAGTACTCGGACCCCCGGAGGAAGCGAGCAGTACTTC	TRBV6-6	TRBJ2-7	-
CSVEDGTGGVDTQYF	TGCAGCGTTGAAGACGGTACAGGGGGCGTCGATACGCAGTATTTT	TRBV29-1	TRBJ2-3	TRBD1
CASSDRGTNYGYTF	TGTGCCAGCAGCGACCGGGGAACTAACTATGGCTACACCTTC	TRBV7-8	TRBJ1-2	-
CASKRGVFGDTQYF	TGTGCCAGCAAGCGGGGAGTTTTTGGAGATACGCAGTATTTT	TRBV6-5	TRBJ2-3	TRBD2
CASSFAGGGETQYF	TGTGCCAGCAGCTTTGCGGGGGGCGGGGAGACCCAGTACTTC	TRBV7-7	TRBJ2-5	TRBD2
CASSPEIHGGSGDEQFF	TGTGCCAGTAGTCCCGAAATTCATGGAGGCAGTGGCGATGAGCAGTTCTTC	TRBV19	TRBJ2-1	-